These 17 T cell receptor beta chains came from one sample sequenced in a study of cytomegalovirus exposure and HLA in healthy donors. Use of 60 Vbeta and 13 Jbeta primers characterized the PCR. Here immunoSEQ multiplex PCR was the method, and the copy in TCRdb shows in-frame clones only, minus some. The table records some 200,000 clones, about 80% of them present only once. The specimen sequenced was PBMCs. These receptors all come from a girl aged 10 to 17 in good health and CMV-seronegative.

The rearrangement links TRBV20-1 to TRBJ1-2; D not certain. This CDR3 has 10 amino acids. V was clipped by 3 bases and J by 4 bases, with 3 bases between them. Germline CDR1 reads DFQATT; CDR2 reads SNEGSKA (reference sequence). The CDR3: CSASRYGYTF. For the CDR3, the DNA is TGCAGTGCTAGCCGCTATGGCTACACCTTC.

The sample holds a few counts of this clone. V is TRBV6-5 and J is TRBJ2-7; perhaps TRBD1 as D (5 bases). The CDR3 has 12 residues. V was trimmed by 8 bases and J by 3 bases, leaving 11 bases between them. Germline loops: CDR1 MNHEY, CDR2 SVGAGI. CDR3 sequence: CASSTVHYEQYF. Written as DNA, the CDR3 is TGTGCCAGCTCGACAGTCCACTACGAGCAGTACTTC.

This chain uses TRBV5-4 with TRBJ2-7; D not resolved. Germline CDR1 and CDR2: SGHNT and YYREEE (reference sequence). The CDR3 runs 12 residues. V was shortened by 8 bases and J by 9 bases, with 18 bases between the two germline ends. The CDR3 protein is CARQVPPSGQYF. CDR3 nucleotide sequence: TGTGCCAGACAAGTCCCTCCTTCTGGGCAGTACTTC.

On this clone: Additional DNA sequences in this sample encode the identical CDR3. The chain employs TRBV5-1 and TRBJ2-1, with 8 bases that match TRBD2. The germline gives CDR1 SGHRS, CDR2 YFSETQ. The CDR3 extends over 15 amino acids. J gave up 6 bases and V 4 bases, and 9 bases lay outside the gene matches. The CDR3 here is CASSLTSGSVNEQFF. In DNA form, the CDR3 reads TGCGCCAGCAGCCTTACCAGCGGGAGCGTCAATGAGCAGTTCTTC.

This chain uses TRBV5-8 with TRBJ2-7; 7 nucleotides align to TRBD2. The CDR3 contains 16 residues. Trimming cost V 0 bases and J 1 base; bases outside gene matches: 7. In germline, CDR1 is SGHTS, CDR2 YDEGEE. CDR3 sequence: CASSLGGLGVSYEQYF. DNA of the CDR3: TGTGCCAGCAGCTTGGGTGGACTAGGGGTGTCCTACGAGCAGTACTTC. Full variable domain (outside the CDR3, taken from reference TRBV5-8 and TRBJ2-7): EAGVTQSPTHLIKTRGQQATLRCSPISGHTSVYWYQQALGLGLQFLLWYDEGEERNRGNFPPRFSGRQFPNYSSELNVNALELEDSALYLCASSLGGLGVSYEQYFGPGTRLTVT.

The chain employs TRBV6-8 and TRBJ2-7; 12 bases match TRBD2. The V gene end was trimmed by 4 bases and the J gene end by 2 bases; junction bases not matched to a gene: 6. Germline CDR1 and CDR2: MNHGY and SAAAGT. This CDR3 has 16 residues. CDR3 sequence reads: CASSWLAGGPAYEQYF. CDR3 DNA: TGTGCCAGCAGTTGGCTAGCGGGGGGGCCCGCCTACGAGCAGTACTTC.

In its sample, this clone was seen a few times. J is TRBJ1-1 and V is TRBV5-1, with D possibly matching TRBD1 (6 bases). This CDR3 has 15 amino acids. CDR1 and CDR2 from the germline V gene are SGHRS and YFSETQ. The V gene lost 3 bases and the J gene lost 3 bases, with 15 bases spanning the gap. CDR3 sequence reads: CASSSTGSRHTEAFF. CDR3 nucleotides: TGCGCCAGCAGCTCTACAGGGTCGCGACACACTGAAGCTTTCTTT. Using reference TRBV5-1 and TRBJ1-1 for the parts outside the CDR3, the full variable domain is KAGVTQTPRYLIKTRGQQVTLSCSPISGHRSVSWYQQTPGQGLQFLFEYFSETQRNKGNFPGRFSGRQFSNSRSEMNVSTLELGDSALYLCASSSTGSRHTEAFFGQGTRLTVV.

This chain links TRBV10-2 with TRBJ1-5; D is perhaps TRBD1 (6 bases). V lost 7 bases and J 2 bases, leaving 15 bases between the germline ends. CDR3 length equals 15 residues. The germline CDR1 and CDR2 sequences are WSHSY and SAAADI. In DNA, the CDR3 is TGCGCCAGCAAGGGGGGGGGCAGGGGCAATCAGCCCCAGCATTTT. Residues: CASKGGGRGNQPQHF.

Points on this clone: The same CDR3 arises from other DNA sequences in this sample as well. This chain uses TRBV7-2 with TRBJ2-7, with TRBD2 identical over 7 bases. The CDR3 has 13 amino acids. V was clipped by 5 bases and J by 1 base; unmatched bases: 2. Germline CDR1 reads SGHTA; CDR2 reads FQGNSA. CDR3 nucleotides: TGTGCCAGCAGCGTACTAGCGTCCTACGAGCAGTACTTC. Encoded protein: CASSVLASYEQYF.

This chain connects TRBV28 to TRBJ1-5; 12 positions match TRBD1. CDR3 length: 16 residues. CDR1 is MDHEN and CDR2 is SYDVKM in the germline V gene. With 6 bases clipped from V and 9 bases from J, the junction kept 12 bases outside the gene matches. The CDR3 DNA reads as TGTGCCAGCAGACAAACCGGGACAGGGGGCACGGGGCCCCAGCATTTT. Encoded protein: CASRQTGTGGTGPQHF.

The CDR3 region has the DNA TGTGCCAGTAGTTATCTCGGAAGGGGGAAGGGGAACACTGAAGCTTTCTTT. It specifies CASSYLGRGKGNTEAFF. The V gene is TRBV19, the J gene TRBJ1-1, with D possibly being TRBD1 (6 bases). Germline assignment: CDR1 LNHDA and CDR2 SQIVND (reference sequence). The length of the CDR3 is 17 residues. V lost 5 bases and J lost 1, with 20 bases in between.

The chain has TRBV6-4 and TRBJ1-5; 9 bases line up with TRBD1. The CDR3 spans 16 residues. Trimming removed 5 bases from V and 5 bases from J; junction bases left unmatched: 10. Per the germline V gene, CDR1 is MRHNA and CDR2 is SNTAGT. The CDR3 loop reads CASSQTTGQGDQPQHF. The CDR3 nucleotides are TGTGCCAGCAGTCAAACTACGGGACAGGGCGATCAGCCCCAGCATTTT.

V usage is TRBV6-1 and J usage is TRBJ1-1, with no clear D. Trimming cost V 6 bases and J 10 bases, with 9 bases left between them. This CDR3 is 10 amino acids long. Germline-derived CDR1 and CDR2 are MNHNS and SASEGT. The CDR3 region is CASSTSSAFF. For the CDR3, the DNA is TGTGCCAGCAGCACCAGTTCAGCTTTCTTT.

J is TRBJ1-2 and V is TRBV5-1; 9 bases agree with TRBD1. The CDR3 consists of 12 residues. Germline lookup yields CDR1 SGHRS and CDR2 YFSETQ. V dropped 6 bases and J dropped 6; count of bases not matched to a gene: 3. CDR3 loop: CASTRTGDGYTF. CDR3 nucleotide sequence: TGCGCCAGCACTCGGACAGGGGATGGCTACACCTTC.

The chain links TRBV2 to TRBJ1-4; 10 nucleotides align to TRBD1. The CDR3 contains 14 residues. The J segment lost 10 bases and the V segment lost 5 bases, leaving 7 bases of the junction unmatched. Germline V gene sequence: CDR1 SNHLY, CDR2 FYNNEI. CDR3 residues: CASSIDRGQGKLFF. In nucleotides, the CDR3 is TGTGCCAGCAGTATCGACAGGGGGCAGGGAAAACTGTTTTTT.

The rearrangement joins TRBV28 to TRBJ2-3; the D is unclear. V lost 3 bases and J 7 bases, leaving 17 bases between the germline ends. The germline V gene has CDR1 MDHEN and CDR2 SYDVKM. The CDR3 is 15 amino acids. The CDR3 region has the DNA TGTGCCAGCAGTTTTGAGCGTGTTATACCCTATACGCAGTATTTT. Its protein product is CASSFERVIPYTQYF.

This chain links TRBV7-8 with TRBJ1-5; maybe TRBD1 (6 bases). The CDR3 runs to 14 residues. Germline values: CDR1 SGHVS, CDR2 FQNEAQ. V dropped 8 bases and J dropped 4 bases, with 15 bases sitting between them. The CDR3 spells CASGRDRLNQPQHF. The CDR3 nucleotides read TGTGCCAGCGGTAGAGACAGGCTAAATCAGCCCCAGCATTTT.